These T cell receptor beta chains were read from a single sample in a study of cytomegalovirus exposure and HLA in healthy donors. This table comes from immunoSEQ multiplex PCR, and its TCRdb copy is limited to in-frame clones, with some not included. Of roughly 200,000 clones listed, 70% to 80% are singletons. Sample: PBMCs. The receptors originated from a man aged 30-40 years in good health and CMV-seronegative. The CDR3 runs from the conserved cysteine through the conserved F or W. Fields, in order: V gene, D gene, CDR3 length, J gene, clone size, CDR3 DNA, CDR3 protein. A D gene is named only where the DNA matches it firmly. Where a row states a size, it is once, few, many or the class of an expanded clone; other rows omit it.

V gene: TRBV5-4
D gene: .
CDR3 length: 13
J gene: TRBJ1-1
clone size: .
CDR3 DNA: TGTGCCAGCAGCCCCGGGACTTACACTGAAGCTTTCTTT
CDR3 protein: CASSPGTYTEAFF

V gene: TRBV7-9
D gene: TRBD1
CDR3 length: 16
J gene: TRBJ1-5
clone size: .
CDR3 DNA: TGTGCCAGCAGCTTAGCGGCCCCCAGGGGGAATCAGCCCCAGCATTTT
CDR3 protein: CASSLAAPRGNQPQHF

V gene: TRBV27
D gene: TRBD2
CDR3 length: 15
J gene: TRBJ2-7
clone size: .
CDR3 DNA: TGTGCCAGCAGTTCCCTAGCGGGACGGTCCTACGAGCAGTACTTC
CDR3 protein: CASSSLAGRSYEQYF

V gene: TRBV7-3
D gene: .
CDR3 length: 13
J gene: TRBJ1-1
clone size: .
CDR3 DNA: TGTGCCAGCAGCCCAGATACATACACTGAAGCTTTCTTT
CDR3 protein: CASSPDTYTEAFF

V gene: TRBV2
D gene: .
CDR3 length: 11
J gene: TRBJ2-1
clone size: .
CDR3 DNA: TGTGCCAGCGGGGGGTGCAATGAGCAGTTCTTC
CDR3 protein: CASGGCNEQFF

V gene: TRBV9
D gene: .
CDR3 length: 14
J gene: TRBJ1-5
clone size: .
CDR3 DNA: TGTGCCAGCAGCGTAGGTACAGACAATCAGCCCCAGCATTTT
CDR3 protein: CASSVGTDNQPQHF

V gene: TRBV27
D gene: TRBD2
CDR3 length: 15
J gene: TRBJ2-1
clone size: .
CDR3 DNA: TGTGCCAGCAACAATCTAGCGGGAGTCTCAAATGAGCAGTTCTTC
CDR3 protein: CASNNLAGVSNEQFF

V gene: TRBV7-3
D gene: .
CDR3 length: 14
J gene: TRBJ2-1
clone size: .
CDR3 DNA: TGTGCCAGCAGCTTAGTGGCCAGCGCACATGAGCAGTTCTTC
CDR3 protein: CASSLVASAHEQFF

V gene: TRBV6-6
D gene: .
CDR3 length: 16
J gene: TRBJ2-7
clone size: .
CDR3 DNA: TGTGCCAGCATGCCGATGACTCCTGCTTCGGGGGTCGAGCAGTACTTC
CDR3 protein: CASMPMTPASGVEQYF

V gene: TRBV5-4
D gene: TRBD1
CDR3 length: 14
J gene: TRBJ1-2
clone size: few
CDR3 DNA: TGTGCCAGCAGCTTGCCGGGACAGAACTATGGCTACACCTTC
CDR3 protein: CASSLPGQNYGYTF

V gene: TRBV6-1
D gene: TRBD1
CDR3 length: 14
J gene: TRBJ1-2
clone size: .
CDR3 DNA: TGTGCCAGCAGGGGGGACAGCCTGGATGTTGGCTACACCTTC
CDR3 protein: CASRGDSLDVGYTF

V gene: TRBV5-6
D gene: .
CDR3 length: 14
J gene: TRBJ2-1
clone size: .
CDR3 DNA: TGTGCCAGCAGCTTGTCGGGGGATAGCAATGAGCAGTTCTTC
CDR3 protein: CASSLSGDSNEQFF

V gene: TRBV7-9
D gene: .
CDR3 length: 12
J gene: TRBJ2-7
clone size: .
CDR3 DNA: TGTTCCAGCAGCTTAAAGAGCTACGAGCAGTACTTC
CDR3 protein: CSSSLKSYEQYF

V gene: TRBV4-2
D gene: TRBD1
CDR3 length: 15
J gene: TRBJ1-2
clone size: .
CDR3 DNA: TGTGCCAGCAGCCAAGTGGGGGGACAGGGCTCTGGCTACACCTTC
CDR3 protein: CASSQVGGQGSGYTF

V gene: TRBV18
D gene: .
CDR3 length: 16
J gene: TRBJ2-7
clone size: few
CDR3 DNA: TGTGCCAGCTCACCATCTCGGCAGGGCATTTCCCACGAGCAGTACTTC
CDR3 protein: CASSPSRQGISHEQYF

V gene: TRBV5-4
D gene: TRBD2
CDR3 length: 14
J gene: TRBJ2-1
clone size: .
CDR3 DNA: TGTGCCAGCAGCCGGACTAGCGGGAGTAGTGAGCAGTTCTTC
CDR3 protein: CASSRTSGSSEQFF

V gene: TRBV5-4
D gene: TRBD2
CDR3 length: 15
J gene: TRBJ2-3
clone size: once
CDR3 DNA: TGTGCCAGCAGCTTGACTAGCGGGAGCACAGATACGCAGTATTTT
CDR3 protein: CASSLTSGSTDTQYF

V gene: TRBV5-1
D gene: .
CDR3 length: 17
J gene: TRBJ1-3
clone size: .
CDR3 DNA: TGCGCCAGCAGCGTTGCGGGCCTCGCCGGCTCTGGAAACACCATATATTTT
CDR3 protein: CASSVAGLAGSGNTIYF

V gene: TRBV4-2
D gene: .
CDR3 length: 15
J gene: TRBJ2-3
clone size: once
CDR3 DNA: TGTGCCAGCAGCCAAGCCTTAGCCGATGTAGATACGCAGTATTTT
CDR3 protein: CASSQALADVDTQYF

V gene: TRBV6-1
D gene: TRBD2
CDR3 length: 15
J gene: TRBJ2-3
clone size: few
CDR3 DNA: TGTGCCAGCGCGGTAGCGGGAGCTAGCACAGATACGCAGTATTTT
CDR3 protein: CASAVAGASTDTQYF

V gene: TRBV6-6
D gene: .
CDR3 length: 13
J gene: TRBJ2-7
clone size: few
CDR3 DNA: TGTGCCAGCACCCCCAGGGGTTCCTACGAGCAGTACTTC
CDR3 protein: CASTPRGSYEQYF

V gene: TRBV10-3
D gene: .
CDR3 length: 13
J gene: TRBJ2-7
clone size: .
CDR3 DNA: TGTGCCACCCGCCGGGTAGGCAACTACGAGCAGTACTTC
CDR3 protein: CATRRVGNYEQYF

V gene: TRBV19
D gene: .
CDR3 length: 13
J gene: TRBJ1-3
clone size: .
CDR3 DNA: TGTGCCAGTAGTATAGATCGTGGAAACACCATATATTTT
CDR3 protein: CASSIDRGNTIYF

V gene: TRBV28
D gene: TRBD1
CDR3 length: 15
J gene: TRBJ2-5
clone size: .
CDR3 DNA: TGTGCCAGCAGTTTATGGTCAGGGGGTTCGAGAGAGCAGTACTTC
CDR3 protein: CASSLWSGGSREQYF

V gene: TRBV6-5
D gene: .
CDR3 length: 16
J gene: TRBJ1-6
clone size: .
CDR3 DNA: TGTGCCAGCAGTTACTCTACCGGGGGGAATAATTCACCCCTCCACTTT
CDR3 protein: CASSYSTGGNNSPLHF

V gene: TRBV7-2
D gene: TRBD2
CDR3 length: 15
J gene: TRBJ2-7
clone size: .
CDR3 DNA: TGTGCCAGCAGCTTAGCGTCGGGAGGCTCCTACGAGCAGTACTTC
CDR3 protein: CASSLASGGSYEQYF

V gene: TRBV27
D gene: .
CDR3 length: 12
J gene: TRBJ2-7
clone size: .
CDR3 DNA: TGTGCCAGCAGTGCCACCTCCTACGAGCAGTACTTC
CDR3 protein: CASSATSYEQYF

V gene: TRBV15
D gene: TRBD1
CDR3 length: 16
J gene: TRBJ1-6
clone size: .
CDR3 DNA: TGTGCCACCAGCAGAGATAGGGGGCTAGTGTTTTCACCCCTCCACTTT
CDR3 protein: CATSRDRGLVFSPLHF

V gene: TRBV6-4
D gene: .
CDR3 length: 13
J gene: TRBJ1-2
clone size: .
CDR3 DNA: TGTGCCACCGCGACAGAGACTAACTATGGCTACACCTTC
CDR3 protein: CATATETNYGYTF

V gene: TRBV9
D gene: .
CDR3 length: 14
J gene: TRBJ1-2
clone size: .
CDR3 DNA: TGTGCCAGCAGCGTAAATCAACAGAATTATGGCTACACCTTC
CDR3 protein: CASSVNQQNYGYTF

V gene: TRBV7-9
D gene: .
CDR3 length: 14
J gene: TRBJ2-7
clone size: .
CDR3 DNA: TGTGCCAGCAGCTCCACGACAGGAAACTACGAGCAGTACTTC
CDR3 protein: CASSSTTGNYEQYF

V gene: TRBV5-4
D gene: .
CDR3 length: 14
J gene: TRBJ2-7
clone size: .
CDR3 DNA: TGTGCCAGCAGCTTGGGTCTAGGGGACTACGAGCAGTACTTC
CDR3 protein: CASSLGLGDYEQYF

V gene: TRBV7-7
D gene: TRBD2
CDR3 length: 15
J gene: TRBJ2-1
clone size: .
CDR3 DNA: TGTGCTAGCAGCCCTCCCGGCGGGAGGGCCAATGAGCAGTTCTTC
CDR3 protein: CASSPPGGRANEQFF

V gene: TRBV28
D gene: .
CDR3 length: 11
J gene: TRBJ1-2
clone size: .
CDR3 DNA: TGTGCCTCAGGGTATAACTATGGCTACACCTTC
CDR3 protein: CASGYNYGYTF

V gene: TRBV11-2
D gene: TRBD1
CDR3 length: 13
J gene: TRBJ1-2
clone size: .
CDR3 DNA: TGTGCCAGCAGCGGGACAGTAAACTATGGCTACACCTTC
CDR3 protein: CASSGTVNYGYTF

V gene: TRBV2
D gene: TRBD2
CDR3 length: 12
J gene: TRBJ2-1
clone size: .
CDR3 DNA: TGTGTAATGGCGGGAGACGACAATGAGCAGTTCTTC
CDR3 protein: CVMAGDDNEQFF

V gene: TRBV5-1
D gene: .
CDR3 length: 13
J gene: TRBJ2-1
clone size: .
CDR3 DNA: TGCGTCAGCAGCGAAGAGACTAGTGTCGAGCAGTTCTTC
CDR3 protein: CVSSEETSVEQFF

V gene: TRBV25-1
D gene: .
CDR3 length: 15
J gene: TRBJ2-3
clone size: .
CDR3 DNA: TGTGCCAGCAGTGGTTCTCAAACTAGCACAGATACGCAGTATTTT
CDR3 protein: CASSGSQTSTDTQYF

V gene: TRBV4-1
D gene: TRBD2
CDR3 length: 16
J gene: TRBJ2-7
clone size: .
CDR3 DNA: TGCGCCAGCAGCCACCCGGTGACTAGCGGGAGCCCCGAGCAGTACTTC
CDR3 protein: CASSHPVTSGSPEQYF

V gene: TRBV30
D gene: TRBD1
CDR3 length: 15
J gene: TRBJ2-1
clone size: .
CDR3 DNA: TGTGCCTGGAGTGTTATTCAGGGGGCGTATAATGAGCAGTTCTTC
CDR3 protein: CAWSVIQGAYNEQFF

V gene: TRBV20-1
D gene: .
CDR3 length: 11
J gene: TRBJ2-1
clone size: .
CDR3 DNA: TGCAGTGCTAGACAGTATAATGAGCAGTTCTTC
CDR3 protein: CSARQYNEQFF